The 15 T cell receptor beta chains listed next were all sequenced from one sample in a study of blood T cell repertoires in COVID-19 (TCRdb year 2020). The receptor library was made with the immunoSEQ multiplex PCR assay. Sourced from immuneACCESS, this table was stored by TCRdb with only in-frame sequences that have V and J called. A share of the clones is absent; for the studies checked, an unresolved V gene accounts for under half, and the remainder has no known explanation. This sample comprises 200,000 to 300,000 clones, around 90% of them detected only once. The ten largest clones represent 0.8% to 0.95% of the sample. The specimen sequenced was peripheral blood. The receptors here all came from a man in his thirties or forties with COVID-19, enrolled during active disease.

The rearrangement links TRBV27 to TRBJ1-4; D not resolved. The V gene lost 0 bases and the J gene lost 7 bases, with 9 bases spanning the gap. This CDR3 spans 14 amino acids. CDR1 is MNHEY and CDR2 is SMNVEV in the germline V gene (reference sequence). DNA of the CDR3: TGTGCCAGCAGTTTATCGGGGAGGGCTGAAAAACTGTTTTTT. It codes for CASSLSGRAEKLFF.

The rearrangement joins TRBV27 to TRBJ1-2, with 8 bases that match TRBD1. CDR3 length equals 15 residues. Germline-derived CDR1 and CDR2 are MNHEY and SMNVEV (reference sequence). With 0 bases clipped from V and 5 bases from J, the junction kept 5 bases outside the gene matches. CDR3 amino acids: CASSLSSGGTYGYTF. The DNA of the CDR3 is TGTGCCAGCAGTTTATCGTCAGGGGGCACGTATGGCTACACCTTC.

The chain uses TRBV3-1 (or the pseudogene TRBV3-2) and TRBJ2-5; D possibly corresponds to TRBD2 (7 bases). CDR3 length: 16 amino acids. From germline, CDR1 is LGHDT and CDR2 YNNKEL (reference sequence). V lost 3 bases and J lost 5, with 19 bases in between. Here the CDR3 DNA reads TGTGCCAGCAGCCATATTGTGGGGGGGCCTGATGAGACCCAGTACTTC. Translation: CASSHIVGGPDETQYF.

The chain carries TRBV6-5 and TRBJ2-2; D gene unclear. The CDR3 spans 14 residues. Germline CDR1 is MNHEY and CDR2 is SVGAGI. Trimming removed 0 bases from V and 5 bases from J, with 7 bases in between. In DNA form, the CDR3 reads TGTGCCAGCAGTTACTCGCGATCGACCGGGGAGCTGTTTTTT. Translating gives CASSYSRSTGELFF.

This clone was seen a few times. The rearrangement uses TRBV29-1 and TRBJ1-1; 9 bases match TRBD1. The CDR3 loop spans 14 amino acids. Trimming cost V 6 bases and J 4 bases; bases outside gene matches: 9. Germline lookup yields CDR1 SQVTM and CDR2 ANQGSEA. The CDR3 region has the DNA TGCAGCGTAAAACAGGGGGCCGGGGGCACTGAAGCTTTCTTT. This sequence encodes CSVKQGAGGTEAFF.

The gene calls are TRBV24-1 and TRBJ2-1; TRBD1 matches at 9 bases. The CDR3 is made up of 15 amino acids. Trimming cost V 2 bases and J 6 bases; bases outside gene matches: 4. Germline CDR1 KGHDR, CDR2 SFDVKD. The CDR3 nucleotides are TGTGCCACCAGTGATTCCGGGACAGGGCTCAATGAGCAGTTCTTC. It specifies CATSDSGTGLNEQFF.

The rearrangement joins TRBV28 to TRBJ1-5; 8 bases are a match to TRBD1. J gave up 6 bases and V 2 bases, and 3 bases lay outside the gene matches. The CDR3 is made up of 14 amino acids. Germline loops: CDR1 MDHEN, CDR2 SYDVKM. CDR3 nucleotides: TGTGCCAGCAGTTTACAGGGGGCGGCTCAGCCCCAGCATTTT. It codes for CASSLQGAAQPQHF.

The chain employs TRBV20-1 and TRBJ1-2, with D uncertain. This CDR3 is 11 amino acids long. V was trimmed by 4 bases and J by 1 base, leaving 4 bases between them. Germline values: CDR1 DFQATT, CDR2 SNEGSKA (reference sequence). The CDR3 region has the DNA TGCAGTGCTATAGTTAACTATGGCTACACCTTC. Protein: CSAIVNYGYTF.

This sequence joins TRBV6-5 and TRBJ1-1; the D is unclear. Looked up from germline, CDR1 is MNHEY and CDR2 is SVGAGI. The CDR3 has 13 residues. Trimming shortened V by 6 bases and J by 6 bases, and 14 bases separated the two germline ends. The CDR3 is CASSPGPGAEAFF. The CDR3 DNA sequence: TGTGCCAGCAGCCCAGGCCCCGGGGCTGAAGCTTTCTTT.

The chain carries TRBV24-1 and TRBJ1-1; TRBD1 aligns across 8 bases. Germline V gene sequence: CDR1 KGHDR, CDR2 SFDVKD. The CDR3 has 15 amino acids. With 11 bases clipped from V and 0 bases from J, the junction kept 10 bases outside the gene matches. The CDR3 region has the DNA TGTGCCAGAAAAATAACAGGGGGGATGAACACTGAAGCTTTCTTT. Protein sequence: CARKITGGMNTEAFF.

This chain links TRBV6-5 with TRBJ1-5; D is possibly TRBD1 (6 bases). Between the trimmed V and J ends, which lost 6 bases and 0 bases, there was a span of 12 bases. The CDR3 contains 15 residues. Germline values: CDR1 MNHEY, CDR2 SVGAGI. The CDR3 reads CASRQGQHSNQPQHF. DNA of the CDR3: TGTGCCAGCAGGCAGGGGCAACATAGCAATCAGCCCCAGCATTTT.

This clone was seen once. CDR3 nucleotides: TGTGCCAGCAGCGATAGACTAGCGTTCGACGAGCAGTTCTTC. Its translation: CASSDRLAFDEQFF. V and J are TRBV3-1 (or the pseudogene TRBV3-2) and TRBJ2-1; 8 bases map to TRBD2. The germline CDR1 and CDR2 sequences are LGHDT and YNNKEL (reference sequence). Losses at the gene ends were 5 bases for V and 10 bases for J; bases not matched to a gene: 10. CDR3 length equals 14 residues.

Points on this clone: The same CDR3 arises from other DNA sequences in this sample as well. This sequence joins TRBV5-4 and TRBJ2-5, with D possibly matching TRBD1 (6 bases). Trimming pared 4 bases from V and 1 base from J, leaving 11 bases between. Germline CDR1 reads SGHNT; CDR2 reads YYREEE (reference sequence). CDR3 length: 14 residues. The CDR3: CASSKQGSQETQYF. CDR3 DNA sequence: TGTGCCAGCAGCAAACAGGGCTCCCAAGAGACCCAGTACTTC.

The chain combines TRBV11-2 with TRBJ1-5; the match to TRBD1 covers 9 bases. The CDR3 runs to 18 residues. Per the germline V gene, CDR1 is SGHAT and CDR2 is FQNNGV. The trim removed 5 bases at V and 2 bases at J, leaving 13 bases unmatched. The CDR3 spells CASSPYTGTGYGNQPQHF. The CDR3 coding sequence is TGTGCCAGCAGCCCTTACACCGGGACAGGGTATGGCAATCAGCCCCAGCATTTT.

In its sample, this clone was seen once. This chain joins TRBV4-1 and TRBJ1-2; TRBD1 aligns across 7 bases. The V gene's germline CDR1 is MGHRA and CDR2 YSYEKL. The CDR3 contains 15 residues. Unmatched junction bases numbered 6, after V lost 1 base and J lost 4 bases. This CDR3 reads CASSQASGGSYGYTF. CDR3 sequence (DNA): TGCGCCAGCAGCCAAGCTTCAGGGGGTAGCTATGGCTACACCTTC.